The rows below give T cell receptor beta chains drawn from one sample of a study of blood T cells in healthy people across ages. In TCRdb, the 5' RACE reads were re-called with MiXCR into one record per CDR3 protein. The repertoire has around 520,000 distinct CDR3 sequences, about 28% of them found once; the top ten carry 3.6%. The sample was also linked to a second study, of T cells of mothers and their children.

Input material: blood. The receptors come from a boy aged 2 to 9 in good health. The CDR3 runs from the conserved cysteine through the conserved F or W. The D gene is left open where the match is weak. Clone size is shown for a subset of rows, as once, few, many or a class of expanded clone.

cdr3_nt: TGCGCCAGCAGCGTACAGGGTCTAGGCGAAAAACTGTTTTTT
cdr3_aa: CASSVQGLGEKLFF
d_call: NA
v_call: TRBV5-1
clone_size: once
j_call: TRBJ1-4

cdr3_nt: TGTGCCAGCAGTTATATACTTCGGCCTTCAGGATTAGAGACCCAGTACTTC
cdr3_aa: CASSYILRPSGLETQYF
d_call: NA
v_call: TRBV14
clone_size: NA
j_call: TRBJ2-5

cdr3_nt: TGCAGTGCTAGAAGCCGGATCGGCTCACCCGAGCAGTACTTC
cdr3_aa: CSARSRIGSPEQYF
d_call: NA
v_call: TRBV20-1
clone_size: NA
j_call: TRBJ2-7

cdr3_nt: TGCGCCAGCAGCTTGCAAGGCCCCTCGAGCAATGAGCAGTTCTTC
cdr3_aa: CASSLQGPSSNEQFF
d_call: NA
v_call: TRBV5-1
clone_size: few
j_call: TRBJ2-1

cdr3_nt: TGTGCCAGCCGGACTAGCGGGGACGAGCAGTACTTC
cdr3_aa: CASRTSGDEQYF
d_call: TRBD2
v_call: TRBV2
clone_size: few
j_call: TRBJ2-7

cdr3_nt: TGTGCCAGCATGGCATCCGGGACTACCACCAGGGGTGAGCAGTTCTTC
cdr3_aa: CASMASGTTTRGEQFF
d_call: NA
v_call: TRBV5-6
clone_size: NA
j_call: TRBJ2-1

cdr3_nt: TGTGCCAGCAGCCCAGGGGGGGGGCAGAACACTGAAGCTTTCTTT
cdr3_aa: CASSPGGGQNTEAFF
d_call: TRBD1
v_call: TRBV7-8
clone_size: many
j_call: TRBJ1-1

cdr3_nt: TGCAGTGCCACCGGGACAGGTACTGAAGCTTTCTTT
cdr3_aa: CSATGTGTEAFF
d_call: TRBD1
v_call: TRBV20-1
clone_size: NA
j_call: TRBJ1-1

cdr3_nt: TGTGCCAGCAGCTCACGCCGACTAGCGGGGGCTAGCTCCTACAATGAGCAGTTCTTC
cdr3_aa: CASSSRRLAGASSYNEQFF
d_call: TRBD2
v_call: TRBV13
clone_size: few
j_call: TRBJ2-1

cdr3_nt: TGTGCCAGCAGCTTAGGACTAGCGGGGTTGGAGACCCAGTACTTC
cdr3_aa: CASSLGLAGLETQYF
d_call: TRBD2
v_call: TRBV11-2
clone_size: few
j_call: TRBJ2-5

cdr3_nt: TGCAGTGCTAGTGGCTTGAACCCTGAAAAACTGTTTTTT
cdr3_aa: CSASGLNPEKLFF
d_call: NA
v_call: TRBV20-1
clone_size: NA
j_call: TRBJ1-4

cdr3_nt: TGCAGTGCTAGAGATTTGGGGACAGCGGTCTATGAGCAGTTCTTC
cdr3_aa: CSARDLGTAVYEQFF
d_call: TRBD1
v_call: TRBV20-1
clone_size: NA
j_call: TRBJ2-1

cdr3_nt: TGCAGCGCCCGAAGGGCGGATACGCAGTATTTT
cdr3_aa: CSARRADTQYF
d_call: NA
v_call: TRBV29-1
clone_size: NA
j_call: TRBJ2-3

cdr3_nt: TGTGCCAGCAGCTTAGACATATCGGGGCAAGAGACCCAGTACTTC
cdr3_aa: CASSLDISGQETQYF
d_call: NA
v_call: TRBV7-8
clone_size: NA
j_call: TRBJ2-5

cdr3_nt: TGCGCCAGCAGCCCGGGACAGGCTGGAAACACCATATATTTT
cdr3_aa: CASSPGQAGNTIYF
d_call: TRBD1
v_call: TRBV5-1
clone_size: NA
j_call: TRBJ1-3

cdr3_nt: TGTGCCAGCAGTGAATCCGGGGTCAATTACCAGCCCCAGCATTTT
cdr3_aa: CASSESGVNYQPQHF
d_call: NA
v_call: TRBV2
clone_size: few
j_call: TRBJ1-5

cdr3_nt: TGTGCCAGCAGTTTTGATCCAGGCCAGACAGAAAATGAAAAACTGTTTTTT
cdr3_aa: CASSFDPGQTENEKLFF
d_call: NA
v_call: TRBV28
clone_size: NA
j_call: TRBJ1-4

cdr3_nt: TGTGCCATCAGTGATGGACTAGCGGGTGCATCTGGGGCCAACGTCCTGACTTTC
cdr3_aa: CAISDGLAGASGANVLTF
d_call: TRBD2
v_call: TRBV10-3
clone_size: NA
j_call: TRBJ2-6

cdr3_nt: TGCGCCAGCAGCTTGTCCCCGACTAGTGGGGGGACCCAGTACTTC
cdr3_aa: CASSLSPTSGGTQYF
d_call: NA
v_call: TRBV5-1
clone_size: few
j_call: TRBJ2-5

cdr3_nt: TGTGCCAGCATTAGGGGAGGGCCTCACAATGAGCAGTTCTTC
cdr3_aa: CASIRGGPHNEQFF
d_call: TRBD2
v_call: TRBV27
clone_size: few
j_call: TRBJ2-1

cdr3_nt: TGCAGTGCTAGAGGTCTTGGACCTTCTAATGAAAAACTGTTTTTT
cdr3_aa: CSARGLGPSNEKLFF
d_call: NA
v_call: TRBV20-1
clone_size: NA
j_call: TRBJ1-4

cdr3_nt: TGCGCCAGCAGCCAAGCGTCTTGCAGGGCTGGCGGCTACACCTTC
cdr3_aa: CASSQASCRAGGYTF
d_call: NA
v_call: TRBV4-3
clone_size: few
j_call: TRBJ1-2

cdr3_nt: TGCAGTGCTAGAGGGGTCTGGTACAATGAGCAGTTCTTC
cdr3_aa: CSARGVWYNEQFF
d_call: NA
v_call: TRBV20-1
clone_size: NA
j_call: TRBJ2-1

cdr3_nt: TGTGCCAGCAGCCGTTTGTTGCCCGGGGAGCTGTTTTTT
cdr3_aa: CASSRLLPGELFF
d_call: NA
v_call: TRBV7-9
clone_size: few
j_call: TRBJ2-2

cdr3_nt: TGTGCCAGCAGTCAAAATACAGGGGGCGTTCGGGGAGAGACCCAGTACTTC
cdr3_aa: CASSQNTGGVRGETQYF
d_call: TRBD1
v_call: TRBV12-3/TRBV12-4
clone_size: NA
j_call: TRBJ2-5

cdr3_nt: TGTGCCAGCAGCTTAATAGGCGGGGGAATGCCGGATACGCAGTATTTT
cdr3_aa: CASSLIGGGMPDTQYF
d_call: TRBD2
v_call: TRBV7-3
clone_size: NA
j_call: TRBJ2-3

cdr3_nt: TGTGCCAGCAGCTTTGACGTCGAGACCCAGTACTTC
cdr3_aa: CASSFDVETQYF
d_call: NA
v_call: TRBV7-9
clone_size: NA
j_call: TRBJ2-5

cdr3_nt: TGCAGTGCCCCAAGAGGTAGCGGGAACAATGAGCAGTTCTTC
cdr3_aa: CSAPRGSGNNEQFF
d_call: TRBD2
v_call: TRBV20-1
clone_size: NA
j_call: TRBJ2-1

cdr3_nt: TGCGCCAGCAGCCAAGCTAGACTAGGTGGCTCAGATACGCAGTATTTT
cdr3_aa: CASSQARLGGSDTQYF
d_call: NA
v_call: TRBV4-1
clone_size: few
j_call: TRBJ2-3

cdr3_nt: TGCAGTGCCGGCCCCGCCCAAGAGACCCAGTACTTC
cdr3_aa: CSAGPAQETQYF
d_call: NA
v_call: TRBV20-1
clone_size: few
j_call: TRBJ2-5

cdr3_nt: TGTGCCAGCAGTTACGGCAGGGGGACTGGAAACACCATATATTTT
cdr3_aa: CASSYGRGTGNTIYF
d_call: TRBD1
v_call: TRBV6-5
clone_size: NA
j_call: TRBJ1-3

cdr3_nt: TGTGCCAGCAGCTCTAGCGGAGCGGGGTACAATGAGCAGTTCTTC
cdr3_aa: CASSSSGAGYNEQFF
d_call: TRBD2
v_call: TRBV7-9
clone_size: few
j_call: TRBJ2-1

cdr3_nt: TGTGCCAGCAAACCCCCGGGGCCGAGCTCCTACAATGAGCAGTTCTTC
cdr3_aa: CASKPPGPSSYNEQFF
d_call: NA
v_call: TRBV7-9
clone_size: few
j_call: TRBJ2-1

cdr3_nt: TGTGCCAGCAGACAGGCTGGGAGGAGGGGAAACACCATATATTTT
cdr3_aa: CASRQAGRRGNTIYF
d_call: NA
v_call: TRBV6-5
clone_size: few
j_call: TRBJ1-3

cdr3_nt: TGTGCCAGCAGCACTAAAGGACGACTCCCAATTCGTAAGCAGTACTTC
cdr3_aa: CASSTKGRLPIRKQYF
d_call: NA
v_call: TRBV11-2
clone_size: few
j_call: TRBJ2-7

cdr3_nt: TGTGCCATCAGCCCTTCCGGGACAAGCACAGATACGCAGTATTTT
cdr3_aa: CAISPSGTSTDTQYF
d_call: NA
v_call: TRBV6-5
clone_size: NA
j_call: TRBJ2-3

cdr3_nt: TGTGCCAGCTCCCTCCTAGGACGAGTCCGGGGGGAGACCCAGTACTTC
cdr3_aa: CASSLLGRVRGETQYF
d_call: NA
v_call: TRBV18
clone_size: few
j_call: TRBJ2-5

cdr3_nt: TGTGCCAGCAGTTTGGACCAGGGAGGCGCTGAAGCTTTCTTT
cdr3_aa: CASSLDQGGAEAFF
d_call: NA
v_call: TRBV12-3/TRBV12-4
clone_size: once
j_call: TRBJ1-1

cdr3_nt: TGTGCCACCAGCAGAGTAGAGGGGTCCCAAGAGACCCAGTACTTC
cdr3_aa: CATSRVEGSQETQYF
d_call: NA
v_call: TRBV15
clone_size: few
j_call: TRBJ2-5

cdr3_nt: TGTGCCAGCAGCGGGGGGACAGTGAACACTGAAGCTTTCTTT
cdr3_aa: CASSGGTVNTEAFF
d_call: TRBD1
v_call: TRBV5-6
clone_size: NA
j_call: TRBJ1-1

cdr3_nt: TGCAGTGCTAGAACAGGGGTGTCGACTGAAGCTTTCTTT
cdr3_aa: CSARTGVSTEAFF
d_call: TRBD1
v_call: TRBV20-1
clone_size: NA
j_call: TRBJ1-1

cdr3_nt: TGTGCCAGCCAGAGCTCTGGGGCCAACGTCCTGACTTTC
cdr3_aa: CASQSSGANVLTF
d_call: NA
v_call: TRBV7-9
clone_size: NA
j_call: TRBJ2-6

cdr3_nt: TGTGCCACCAGCAGAGAGTACCAGCTTGAGAGGGAACAGTACTTC
cdr3_aa: CATSREYQLEREQYF
d_call: NA
v_call: TRBV15
clone_size: NA
j_call: TRBJ2-7

cdr3_nt: TGCAGTGCTACTCCACTAGCGGGGGCCCCCATTACAGATACGCAGTATTTT
cdr3_aa: CSATPLAGAPITDTQYF
d_call: TRBD2
v_call: TRBV20-1
clone_size: NA
j_call: TRBJ2-3

cdr3_nt: TGTGCCAGCATCTCCGGGACTAGAGGCAATGAGCAGTTCTTC
cdr3_aa: CASISGTRGNEQFF
d_call: TRBD2
v_call: TRBV28
clone_size: few
j_call: TRBJ2-1

cdr3_nt: TGTGCCGTGGGTGCGGACAGTACCCTCGGGCAGTACTTC
cdr3_aa: CAVGADSTLGQYF
d_call: NA
v_call: TRBV10-3
clone_size: few
j_call: TRBJ2-7

cdr3_nt: TGCAGCGTCCGGGACAGGGGAGCCCAAGAGACCCAGTACTTC
cdr3_aa: CSVRDRGAQETQYF
d_call: TRBD1
v_call: TRBV29-1
clone_size: NA
j_call: TRBJ2-5

cdr3_nt: TGTGCCAGCAGTTTCTTCCTAGCGGGGGGCCAAGAGACCCAGTACTTC
cdr3_aa: CASSFFLAGGQETQYF
d_call: TRBD2
v_call: TRBV12-3/TRBV12-4
clone_size: many
j_call: TRBJ2-5

cdr3_nt: TGCGCCAGCAGCTTGGGACAGGGGTTTGCAGAGGCCCAGTACTTC
cdr3_aa: CASSLGQGFAEAQYF
d_call: TRBD1
v_call: TRBV5-1
clone_size: NA
j_call: TRBJ2-5

cdr3_nt: TGTGCCAGCAGCGGATACAGGGGAGGGGGCCCTAACACCGGGGAGCTGTTTTTT
cdr3_aa: CASSGYRGGGPNTGELFF
d_call: NA
v_call: TRBV9
clone_size: NA
j_call: TRBJ2-2

cdr3_nt: TGCAGCGCCACGGGACTCGGCACAGATACGCAGTATTTT
cdr3_aa: CSATGLGTDTQYF
d_call: NA
v_call: TRBV29-1
clone_size: few
j_call: TRBJ2-3

cdr3_nt: TGTGCCAGCAGCCAAGTGAGGGGGCCGTACCAAGAGACCCAGTACTTC
cdr3_aa: CASSQVRGPYQETQYF
d_call: TRBD1
v_call: TRBV14
clone_size: NA
j_call: TRBJ2-5

cdr3_nt: TGTGCCAGCAGCCCTCTTTCTAGCGGGGGGGTTAATGAGCAGTTCTTC
cdr3_aa: CASSPLSSGGVNEQFF
d_call: TRBD2
v_call: TRBV7-2
clone_size: NA
j_call: TRBJ2-1

cdr3_nt: TGTGCCAGCAGCTTATCGGACCGACCCGGGCAAGAGACCCAGTACTTC
cdr3_aa: CASSLSDRPGQETQYF
d_call: NA
v_call: TRBV7-2
clone_size: few
j_call: TRBJ2-5